Listed here are 5 T cell receptor beta chains from one sample, sequenced in a study of blood T cell repertoires in COVID-19. Assay: immunoSEQ multiplex PCR; the TCRdb copy retains only in-frame clones and omits some. The repertoire holds about 120,000 clones, with 85% as singletons. Sequencing was done on a sample of peripheral blood. Receptors were obtained from a man older than 75 with acute or convalescent COVID-19.

The CDR3 sequence: CASSVDSYGYTF. In DNA, the CDR3 is TGTGCCAGCAGCGTAGACAGCTATGGCTACACCTTC. V is TRBV9 and J is TRBJ1-2, with D unclear. V lost 0 bases, J lost 4 bases, and 4 bases lay in between. CDR1 and CDR2 (germline): SGDLS, YYNGEE. The CDR3 has 12 residues.

The chain links TRBV7-3 to TRBJ2-2; 10 bases fit TRBD1. V lost 5 bases and J lost 4; bases outside the gene matches: 7. CDR1 SGHTA and CDR2 FQGTGA come from the germline V gene. The CDR3 has 16 amino acids. The CDR3 spells CASSPQRTGGTGELFF. CDR3 sequence (DNA): TGTGCCAGCAGCCCTCAAAGGACAGGGGGCACCGGGGAGCTGTTTTTT.

V is TRBV7-2 and J is TRBJ2-2, with 11 bases lining up with TRBD2. Germline lookup yields CDR1 SGHTA and CDR2 FQGNSA. The length of the CDR3 is 16 residues. With V trimmed by 4 bases and J by 4 bases, 5 bases remained unmatched. The CDR3 DNA follows: TGTGCCAGCAGCTCAAATAGCGGGAGGGCCACCGGGGAGCTGTTTTTT. Protein sequence: CASSSNSGRATGELFF.

The chain joins TRBV5-1 to TRBJ2-1; 8 bases match TRBD2. The germline V gene encodes CDR1 SGHRS and CDR2 YFSETQ. CDR3 length: 15 residues. The V segment lost 4 bases and the J segment 2 bases; nucleotides outside the gene matches: 5. The CDR3 nucleotides are TGCGCCAGCAGCCCGACTAGCGCGACCTACAATGAGCAGTTCTTC. Its protein product is CASSPTSATYNEQFF.

The chain links TRBV18 to TRBJ1-2; 9 bases match TRBD1. Germline loops: CDR1 KGHSH, CDR2 LQKENI. The V gene end was trimmed by 1 base and the J gene end by 0 bases; junction bases not matched to a gene: 9. There are 18 residues in the CDR3. The CDR3 DNA reads TGTGCCAGCTCACCACTAACCGGGACAGGGAGAACTAACTATGGCTACACCTTC. Protein product: CASSPLTGTGRTNYGYTF.